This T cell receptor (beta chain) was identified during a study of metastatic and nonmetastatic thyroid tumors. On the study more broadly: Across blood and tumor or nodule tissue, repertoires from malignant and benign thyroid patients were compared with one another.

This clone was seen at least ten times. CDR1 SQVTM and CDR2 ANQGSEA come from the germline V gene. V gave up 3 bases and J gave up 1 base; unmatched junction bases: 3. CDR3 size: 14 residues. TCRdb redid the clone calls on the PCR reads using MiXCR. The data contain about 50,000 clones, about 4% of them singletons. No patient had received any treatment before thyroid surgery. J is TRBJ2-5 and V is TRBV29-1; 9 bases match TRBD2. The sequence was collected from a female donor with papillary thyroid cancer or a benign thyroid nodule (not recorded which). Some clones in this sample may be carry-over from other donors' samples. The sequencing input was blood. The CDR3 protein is CSVEGGRAQETQYF. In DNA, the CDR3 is TGCAGCGTTGAGGGCGGGAGGGCCCAAGAGACCCAGTACTTC. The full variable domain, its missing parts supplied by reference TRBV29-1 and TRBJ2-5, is SAVISQKPSRDICQRGTSLTIQCQVDSQVTMMFWYRQQPGQSLTLIATANQGSEATYESGFVIDKFPISRPNLTFSTLTVSNMSPEDSSIYLCSVEGGRAQETQYFGPGTRLLVL.